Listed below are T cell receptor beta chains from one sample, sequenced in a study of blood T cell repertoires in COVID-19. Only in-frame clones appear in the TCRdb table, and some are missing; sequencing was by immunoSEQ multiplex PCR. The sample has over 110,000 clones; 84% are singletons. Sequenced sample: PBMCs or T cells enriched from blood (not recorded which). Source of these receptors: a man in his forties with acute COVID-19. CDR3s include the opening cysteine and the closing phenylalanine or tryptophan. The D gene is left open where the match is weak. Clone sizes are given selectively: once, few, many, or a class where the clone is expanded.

CDR3nt: TGCGCCAGCAGCTTCAGGGACGGGGAGCTGTTTTTT; CDR3aa: CASSFRDGELFF; v_gene: TRBV5-1; j_gene: TRBJ2-2; abundance: -; d_gene: -
CDR3nt: TGTGCCACCAGTCCCAGGGGCGACAGCAATCAGCCCCAGCATTTT; CDR3aa: CATSPRGDSNQPQHF; v_gene: TRBV24-1; j_gene: TRBJ1-5; abundance: -; d_gene: -
CDR3nt: TGTGCCTGGAGTGTAGGCCTGCGACTCTCTGGGGCCAACGTCCTGACTTTC; CDR3aa: CAWSVGLRLSGANVLTF; v_gene: TRBV30; j_gene: TRBJ2-6; abundance: -; d_gene: -
CDR3nt: TGTGCCAGCAGTGAAATGGGGCGTCAGTACTTC; CDR3aa: CASSEMGRQYF; v_gene: TRBV6-1; j_gene: TRBJ2-7; abundance: -; d_gene: -
CDR3nt: TGCGCCAGCAGCCAAACTAGCGGGACCTACAATGAGCAGTTCTTC; CDR3aa: CASSQTSGTYNEQFF; v_gene: TRBV4-3; j_gene: TRBJ2-1; abundance: -; d_gene: TRBD2
CDR3nt: TGCAGCGTAGAAGGGACAGAAACAACAGATACGCAGTATTTT; CDR3aa: CSVEGTETTDTQYF; v_gene: TRBV29-1; j_gene: TRBJ2-3; abundance: -; d_gene: TRBD1
CDR3nt: TGCAGCGTTGGGAGGGACGAAAAACTGTTTTTT; CDR3aa: CSVGRDEKLFF; v_gene: TRBV29-1; j_gene: TRBJ1-4; abundance: -; d_gene: -
CDR3nt: TGTGCCAGCAGCTTAGGAATCTTCGGGACAGGGGAAGAGACCCAGTACTTC; CDR3aa: CASSLGIFGTGEETQYF; v_gene: TRBV7-2; j_gene: TRBJ2-5; abundance: -; d_gene: TRBD1
CDR3nt: TGCGCCAGCAGCCAAGAAGCGCTCCGGGGAACCCAGTACTTC; CDR3aa: CASSQEALRGTQYF; v_gene: TRBV4-1; j_gene: TRBJ2-5; abundance: -; d_gene: -
CDR3nt: TGTGCCAGCAGCTTAGCAAGAGGGGGACTAGCGGAGAATGAGCAGTTCTTC; CDR3aa: CASSLARGGLAENEQFF; v_gene: TRBV7-9; j_gene: TRBJ2-1; abundance: -; d_gene: TRBD2
CDR3nt: TGTGCCAGCAGCTTATCGGGGGCGGACAGGCTTTACCATACGACGGAGCAGTACTTC; CDR3aa: CASSLSGADRLYHTTEQYF; v_gene: TRBV7-9; j_gene: TRBJ2-7; abundance: few; d_gene: -
CDR3nt: TGCGCCAGCAGCCAAGAGGCTAGCGGGGGCGCCTCCTTCTCCTACAATGAGCAGTTCTTC; CDR3aa: CASSQEASGGASFSYNEQFF; v_gene: TRBV4-3; j_gene: TRBJ2-1; abundance: -; d_gene: TRBD2
CDR3nt: TGTGCCAGTAGTATAGATCCCGGCGACAGGGAGAGAGGAGATACGCAGTATTTT; CDR3aa: CASSIDPGDRERGDTQYF; v_gene: TRBV19; j_gene: TRBJ2-3; abundance: -; d_gene: TRBD1
CDR3nt: TGTGCCAGCAGCTTGAGAACAGCAAGTTCCTATGGCTACACCTTC; CDR3aa: CASSLRTASSYGYTF; v_gene: TRBV5-6; j_gene: TRBJ1-2; abundance: -; d_gene: -
CDR3nt: TGCGCCAGCAGCTTGAGGGTCGGGAGGGAAGAGAACTATGGCTACACCTTC; CDR3aa: CASSLRVGREENYGYTF; v_gene: TRBV5-1; j_gene: TRBJ1-2; abundance: -; d_gene: -